Reported below is one T cell receptor beta chain. The target antigen is unknown. The V and J ends lost 6 bases and 1 base respectively, with 9 bases between them. The length of the CDR3 is 13 residues. Germline loops: CDR1 SGHDN, CDR2 FVKESK. This record belongs to a study of PD-1 blockade in mismatch repair-deficient tumors. Study-level background: Patients had 12 mismatch repair-deficient cancer types, all previously treated and progressing. Study conclusions and caveats: Rapid post-treatment expansion, then contraction, generally preceding radiologic response, marked tumor-resident clones.

Every patient had mismatch repair deficiency by PCR or immunohistochemistry. Method: immunoSEQ multiplex PCR; TCRdb's copy keeps in-frame clones and lacks some. Here the sample spans tens of thousands of clones, around 73% being singletons. The gene calls are TRBV14 and TRBJ1-1, with a weak D call TRBD1 (5 bases). The receptor's source is an adult with mismatch repair-deficient cancer. This specimen consisted of peripheral blood, obtained 2 weeks after starting pembrolizumab. Written as DNA, the CDR3 is TGTGCCAGCAGTCTTGGACAGAACACTGAAGCTTTCTTT. This translates into CASSLGQNTEAFF.